Detailed here is one T cell receptor beta chain. Its cognate antigen has yet to be identified. Qualities for individual bases were not recorded, and no much larger clone is one base off. Because repertoires were sampled repeatedly during chemoradiotherapy, clonal expansion in the tumor microenvironment could be followed. Library construction relied on the immunoSEQ multiplex PCR assay. Entries here come from immuneACCESS through TCRdb and include only in-frame sequences with V and J called. Some clones fail to appear in such tables; in the studies checked, an unresolved V gene covers under half of the shortfall, and the cause of the remainder is unknown. The sample yields tens of thousands of clones; 84% were counted once. The ten largest clones capture roughly 5.5% of the sample. This specimen comes from a study of chemoradiotherapy in HPV16-positive cancers (dated by TCRdb to between 2021 and 2024). Some background on the complete study: Using functional T-cell assays on cells from a couple of HPV16-positive patients, the researchers defined candidate HPV-specific T-cell clones and common TCR motifs. The study asked whether T-cell immunity to the HPV oncoproteins E6 and E7 changes during chemoradiotherapy and whether this immunity affects survival. The candidate HPV-specific TCRs and motifs were subsequently tracked in TCR repertoires obtained from 70 to 95 patients with HPV-related cancers.

CDR1 and CDR2 were assigned from the germline V gene as SNHLY and FYNNEI. Its CDR3 holds 15 amino acids, cysteine through phenylalanine. Only CDR3 DNA is held: 45 bases, read in frame from base 1. V is reduced by 8 bases and J by 8 bases, leaving a spacing of 21 bases between them. The paper's findings and limits, for the study overall: The functional definition of HPV-specific T cells came from only a couple of HPV16-positive patients, and the survival association was reported for HPV16-positive patients. Expansion of candidate HPV-specific clones and E7-related TCR motifs was observed in the tumor microenvironment during treatment, whereas no such expansion was observed for non-HPV-specific T cells. In HPV16-positive patients, expansion of HPV-responsive T cells during chemoradiotherapy was found to be associated with improved recurrence-free survival.

The receptor comes from a human donor with HPV-associated anogenital cancer. The V gene is TRBV2 and the J gene is TRBJ1-4, with no confident D gene call. Sequencing was performed on blood, taken from a patient who underwent chemoradiotherapy. This receptor has the CDR3 CASLLAKGLVEKLFF. The DNA is as follows: TGTGCCAGCCTTCTCGCAAAGGGCCTCGTAGAAAAACTGTTTTTT.